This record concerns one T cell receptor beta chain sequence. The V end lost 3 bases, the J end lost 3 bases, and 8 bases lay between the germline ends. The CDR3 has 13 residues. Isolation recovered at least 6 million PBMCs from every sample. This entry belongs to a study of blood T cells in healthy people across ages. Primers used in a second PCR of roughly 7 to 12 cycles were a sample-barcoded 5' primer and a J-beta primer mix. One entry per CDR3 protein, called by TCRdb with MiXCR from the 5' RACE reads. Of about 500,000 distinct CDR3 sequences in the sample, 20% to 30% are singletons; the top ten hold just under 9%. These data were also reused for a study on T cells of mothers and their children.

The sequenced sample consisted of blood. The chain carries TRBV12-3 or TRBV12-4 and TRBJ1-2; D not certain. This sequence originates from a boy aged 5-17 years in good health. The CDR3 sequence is CASSLNDYYGYTF. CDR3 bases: TGTGCCAGCAGTTTGAACGATTACTATGGCTACACCTTC.